Following are 18 T cell receptor beta chains from one sample sequenced in a study of regulatory dendritic cells for organ transplantation. Measured with immunoSEQ multiplex PCR; TCRdb has only the in-frame clones, and not every one. The sample holds 25,000 to 30,000 clones, roughly 80% seen once. The sample taken for sequencing was naive CD4+ T cells from blood. Subset indicated: CD45RA+ naive T cells. The receptors here all came from a human donor in good health.

The rearrangement links TRBV7-8 to TRBJ1-4; perhaps TRBD1 as D (5 bases). Trimming shortened V by 2 bases and J by 8 bases, and 12 bases separated the two germline ends. The germline gives CDR1 SGHVS, CDR2 FQNEAQ. The CDR3 sequence is 14 residues long. This chain's CDR3 is CASSLFQGGEKLFF. The CDR3 DNA follows: TGTGCCAGCAGCTTATTCCAGGGTGGGGAAAAACTGTTTTTT.

This chain joins TRBV5-3 and TRBJ2-7; TRBD1 matches at 7 bases. TRBV5-3 is flagged as an ORF with uncertain function. Trimming at V came to 5 bases and at J to 3 bases, leaving 11 bases not matched to a gene. This CDR3 region has 15 residues. CDR3 sequence reads: CARRSTGTEIYEQYF. The CDR3 DNA follows: TGTGCCAGAAGGTCGACCGGGACAGAGATCTACGAGCAGTACTTC.

This rearrangement joins TRBV5-1 to TRBJ2-2; 7 nucleotides agree with TRBD1. Germline-derived CDR1 and CDR2 are SGHRS and YFSETQ. The length of the CDR3 is 14 residues. Germline trimming cut 4 bases from V and 0 bases from J; bases unmatched to any gene: 0. CDR3 protein: CASSGTANTGELFF. The CDR3 DNA reads TGCGCCAGCAGCGGGACAGCGAACACCGGGGAGCTGTTTTTT.

This clone was detected only a few times. V usage is TRBV4-2 and J usage is TRBJ1-1, with TRBD1 as a possible D gene (5 bases). This CDR3 spans 16 amino acids. Trimming removed 4 bases at V and 1 base at J, with 16 bases between. Looked up from germline, CDR1 is LGHNA and CDR2 is YNFKEQ. CDR3 coding DNA: TGTGCCAGCAGCCTAAACACGGGGGGAGAGAACACTGAAGCTTTCTTT. Translation gives CASSLNTGGENTEAFF.

This chain uses TRBV18 with TRBJ2-2, with D possibly matching TRBD1 (5 bases). V was clipped by 6 bases and J by 6 bases, with 11 bases between them. The CDR3 is made up of 13 amino acids. Germline CDR1 and CDR2: KGHSH and LQKENI. DNA of the CDR3: TGTGCCAGCTCTACTCAGGGTTCCGGGGAGCTGTTTTTT. It translates to CASSTQGSGELFF.

The chain carries TRBV6-1 and TRBJ1-5; 8 nucleotides line up with TRBD1. This CDR3 spans 13 amino acids. In germline, CDR1 is MNHNS, CDR2 SASEGT. With V trimmed by 6 bases and J by 2 bases, 0 bases remained unmatched. The CDR3 DNA sequence: TGTGCCAGCAGACAGGGGGGCAATCAGCCCCAGCATTTT. It specifies CASRQGGNQPQHF.

V gene TRBV6-6 combines with J gene TRBJ1-1, with D tentatively TRBD1 (6 bases). Germline V gene lookup returns CDR1 MNHNY and CDR2 SVGAGI (reference sequence). V lost 10 bases to trimming and J lost 1 base, with 13 bases between them. The CDR3 extends over 13 amino acids. CDR3 loop: CAITGIGNTEAFF. As DNA, the CDR3 is TGTGCCATTACAGGGATTGGGAACACTGAAGCTTTCTTT.

This clone was observed a single time. The CDR3 bases are TGTGCCAGCAGCTTGGACAGGTCTGATTCACCCCTCCACTTT. Translation gives CASSLDRSDSPLHF. V is TRBV5-4 and J is TRBJ1-6; tentatively, D is TRBD1 (5 bases). Trimming cost V 0 bases and J 8 bases, with 9 bases left between them. CDR1 is SGHNT and CDR2 is YYREEE in the germline V gene (reference sequence). This CDR3 contains 14 residues. Supplemented by reference TRBV5-4 and TRBJ1-6, the full variable domain reads ETGVTQSPTHLIKTRGQQVTLRCSSQSGHNTVSWYQQALGQGPQFIFQYYREEENGRGNFPPRFSGLQFPNYSSELNVNALELDDSALYLCASSLDRSDSPLHFGNGTRLTVT.

As for this clone: One junction end disagrees with the germline gene, perhaps due to a read error. V is TRBV7-7 and J is TRBJ2-1; 14 bases fit TRBD2. Germline V gene lookup returns CDR1 SSHAT and CDR2 FNYEAQ (reference sequence). CDR3 length: 16 residues. CDR3 region: CASSVGLAGGRNEQFF. In DNA, the CDR3 is TGTGCTAGCAGCGTTGGACTAGCGGGGGGAAGGAATGAGCAGTTCTTC.

V and J are TRBV14 and TRBJ2-7; 8 positions agree with TRBD1. Germline V gene sequence: CDR1 SGHDN, CDR2 FVKESK. The V and J ends lost 1 base and 6 bases, in that order; junction bases with no gene match: 2. The CDR3 consists of 13 residues. The CDR3 DNA reads TGTGCCAGCAGCCAAGCCCAGGGGGCCGAGCAGTACTTC. This encodes CASSQAQGAEQYF.

The chain combines TRBV5-1 with TRBJ1-5, with TRBD1 matching 8 bases. This CDR3 contains 15 residues. V was pared by 2 bases and J by 4 bases, with 5 bases of the junction left unmatched. Germline-derived CDR1 and CDR2 are SGHRS and YFSETQ. CDR3 in amino acids: CASSLATGENQPQHF. In nucleotides, the CDR3 is TGCGCCAGCAGCTTAGCGACAGGGGAAAATCAGCCCCAGCATTTT.

This rearrangement joins TRBV21-1 to TRBJ1-1; the table names TRBD1, a call not compared with the DNA. TRBV21-1 is a listed pseudogene. The CDR3 consists of 16 residues. The CDR3 sequence: CASSKEGTGMNTEAFF. The CDR3 bases are TGTGCCAGCAGCAAAGAGGGGACAGGGATGAACACTGAAGCTTTCTTT.

This chain links TRBV6-1 with TRBJ2-7; 7 bases align to TRBD1. The V gene's germline CDR1 is MNHNS and CDR2 SASEGT. The CDR3 consists of 15 residues. V dropped 4 bases and J dropped 0; count of bases not matched to a gene: 6. This CDR3 is CASSGTGLLSYEQYF. Here the CDR3 DNA reads TGTGCCAGCAGTGGGACAGGCTTACTCTCCTACGAGCAGTACTTC.

This chain uses TRBV6-5 with TRBJ2-4, with D possibly TRBD1 on 6 matching bases. V was pared by 8 bases and J by 3 bases, with 11 bases between. Per the germline V gene, CDR1 is MNHEY and CDR2 is SVGAGI. The CDR3 totals 13 residues. The CDR3 protein is CASSQDSKNIQYF. The CDR3 DNA follows: TGTGCCAGCTCACAGGACAGCAAAAACATTCAGTACTTC.

The rearrangement links TRBV6-6 to TRBJ1-1, with D possibly TRBD1 on 5 matching bases. The V gene's germline CDR1 is MNHNY and CDR2 SVGAGI (reference sequence). The CDR3 runs 13 residues. V lost 7 bases and J 5 bases, leaving 14 bases between the germline ends. The CDR3 sequence: CASNPGGGTEAFF. The CDR3 region has the DNA TGTGCCAGCAACCCCGGGGGGGGAACTGAAGCTTTCTTT.

This sequence joins TRBV7-2 and TRBJ2-5, with D perhaps TRBD2 (6 bases). V lost 6 bases, J lost 5 bases, and 19 bases lay in between. This CDR3 has 15 amino acids. Germline V lookup: CDR1 SGHTA, CDR2 FQGNSA. CDR3 loop: CASRDPGRGLETQYF. CDR3 bases: TGTGCCAGCAGGGACCCGGGACGGGGGTTGGAGACCCAGTACTTC.

The chain combines TRBV9 with TRBJ1-3; no clear D. V shed 2 bases and J shed 3 bases, with 9 bases lying between them. From germline, CDR1 is SGDLS and CDR2 YYNGEE. CDR3 length: 14 residues. As DNA, the CDR3 is TGTGCCAGCAGCGTTCGAGGTGGTGGAAACACCATATATTTT. Translated, it gives CASSVRGGGNTIYF. Variable domain in full (rest from reference TRBV9 and TRBJ1-3): DSGVTQTPKHLITATGQRVTLRCSPRSGDLSVYWYQQSLDQGLQFLIQYYNGEERAKGNILERFSAQQFPDLHSELNLSSLELGDSALYFCASSVRGGGNTIYFGEGSWLTVV.

CDR3 sequence: CAISDRGGDYGYTF. DNA for the CDR3: TGTGCCATCAGTGATCGGGGGGGCGACTATGGCTACACCTTC. V is TRBV10-3 and J is TRBJ1-2; TRBD1 might be the D (6 bases). The CDR3 is made up of 14 amino acids. V was shortened by 3 bases and J by 3 bases, with 11 bases between the two germline ends. The germline gives CDR1 ENHRY, CDR2 SYGVKD.